These T cell receptor beta chains were read from a single sample in a study of regulatory T cells in long-lasting Graves disease. TCRdb reanalysed the multiplex PCR reads using MiXCR and keeps one entry per CDR3 protein. Of some 420,000 distinct CDR3 sequences detected, approximately 22% appear once; the ten largest clones hold around 13%. The sample consisted of peripheral blood mononuclear cells (PBMCs), taken when the disease was refractory, from a patient treated with antithyroid drugs. These receptor sequences come from a female donor with Graves disease. The CDR3 runs from the conserved cysteine through the conserved F or W. Fields, in order: clone size, V gene, CDR3 length, CDR3 protein. Not all rows give a size; the values are once, few, many and, for expanded clones, a class.

>.|TRBV12-3/TRBV12-4|15
CASSLGAGLGAEAFF
>few|TRBV20-1|15
CSARELMDRVAEAFF
>.|TRBV20-1|17
CSARDELAGGPQETQYF
>.|TRBV12-5|14
CASGTPGPTDTQYF
>many|TRBV6-5|14
CASSYDRISYEQYF
>many|TRBV5-1|14
CASSSDGANTEAFF
>many|TRBV2|12
CATGETYSPLHF
>many|TRBV11-1|18
CASSRRGGEEPYQETQYF
>many|TRBV28|13
CASSFRGYYEQYF
>.|TRBV19|16
CASSIAAGLNTGELFF
>many|TRBV20-1|15
CSARGGQGVGQPQHF